Below, 18 T cell receptor beta chains from the same sample are listed, as sequenced in a study of CD4 T cells in lung cancer. PBMCs stimulated around 2 weeks with mutant 27-mer peptides plus IL21, IL7, IL15, IL2. After restimulation with peptide-pulsed B cells, live T cells secreting IFNgamma were sorted. At around 3 or 10 cells per well, sorted cells grew for 14 to 20 days. What these receptors recognize is not known. Clones were read by immunoSEQ multiplex PCR, and TCRdb kept only the in-frame ones, dropping some. The sample table includes around 84 clones. Sequenced: a CD4+ T cell line or clone grown in culture. These receptors came from a human donor with non-small cell lung cancer. Some clones in this sample may be carry-over from other donors' samples.

The chain employs TRBV28 and TRBJ1-2; D is undetermined. CDR1 and CDR2 (germline): MDHEN, SYDVKM. The CDR3 is 12 amino acids. The germline V and J ends were trimmed by 8 bases and 4 bases, with 11 bases remaining between them. CDR3 DNA: TGTGCCAGCGAGAACGGGCTCTATGGCTACACCTTC. Protein: CASENGLYGYTF.

The chain is built from TRBV7-2 and TRBJ2-7; 7 nucleotides line up with TRBD1. CDR1 is SGHTA, CDR2 FQGNSA, per germline. CDR3 length equals 17 residues. V lost 4 bases, J lost 0 bases, and 12 bases stayed unmatched. The CDR3 sequence is CASSSRPGQRLSYEQYF. CDR3 nucleotides: TGTGCCAGCAGCTCCCGTCCGGGACAGCGCCTCTCCTACGAGCAGTACTTC.

The chain has TRBV28 and TRBJ2-7; D assignment may be TRBD1 or TRBD2 (5 bases each). The CDR3 totals 13 residues. The V gene lost 6 bases and the J gene lost 7 bases, with 16 bases spanning the gap. CDR1 is MDHEN, CDR2 SYDVKM, per germline. The CDR3 nucleotides read TGTGCCAGCAGACTAGGTGGGGGTTGGGAGCAGTACTTC. This codes for CASRLGGGWEQYF.

V is TRBV6-4 and J is TRBJ2-3; weak D call: TRBD2 (5 bases). Trimming removed 3 bases at V and 3 bases at J, with 13 bases between. The CDR3 is made up of 15 amino acids. Germline-derived CDR1 and CDR2 are MRHNA and SNTAGT. CDR3 DNA: TGTGCCAGCAGTGATGGATTCGGGAATACAGATACGCAGTATTTT. This gives the protein CASSDGFGNTDTQYF.

The chain employs TRBV2 and TRBJ2-7; D unresolved. Trimming shortened V by 3 bases and J by 2 bases, and 8 bases separated the two germline ends. The CDR3 is 13 amino acids. Germline CDR1 and CDR2: SNHLY and FYNNEI. The CDR3 here is CASSEISTYEQYF. In DNA, the CDR3 is TGTGCCAGCAGTGAGATTAGTACCTACGAGCAGTACTTC.

The gene calls are TRBV29-1 and TRBJ1-1; D remains unclear. Trimming cost V 7 bases and J 6 bases, with 15 bases left between them. Germline loops: CDR1 SQVTM, CDR2 ANQGSEA. The CDR3 extends over 12 amino acids. CDR3 residues: CSALGLEAEAFF. CDR3 coding DNA: TGCAGCGCCCTCGGCCTGGAGGCTGAAGCTTTCTTT.

This rearrangement joins TRBV19 to TRBJ2-1; 8 nucleotides line up with TRBD2. The CDR3 is 15 residues long. Germline V gene sequence: CDR1 LNHDA, CDR2 SQIVND (reference sequence). Germline trimming cut 7 bases from V and 4 bases from J; bases unmatched to any gene: 9. The CDR3 region has the DNA TGTGCCAGTACTCGGTTCGCTAGCGGGTACAATGAGCAGTTCTTC. Translation gives CASTRFASGYNEQFF.

V gene TRBV4-1 combines with J gene TRBJ1-3; a possible D gene is TRBD1 (5 bases). V shed 4 bases and J shed 5 bases, with 15 bases lying between them. CDR3 length: 15 amino acids. Per the germline V gene, CDR1 is MGHRA and CDR2 is YSYEKL. The CDR3 is CASSPDRDPRNTIYF. The DNA of the CDR3 is TGCGCCAGCAGCCCAGACCGGGACCCTCGAAACACCATATATTTT.

The chain employs TRBV15 and TRBJ1-4; 9 nucleotides align to TRBD1. This CDR3 contains 16 residues. CDR1 is LNHNV, CDR2 YYDKDF, per germline (reference sequence). V was pared by 5 bases and J by 4 bases, with 8 bases of the junction left unmatched. The CDR3 loop is CATSLTGGRGNEKLFF. Written as DNA, the CDR3 is TGTGCCACCAGCCTAACAGGGGGCCGGGGTAATGAAAAACTGTTTTTT.

The V gene is TRBV16, the J gene TRBJ1-4; D remains unclear. Germline values: CDR1 KGHSY, CDR2 FQNENV. The germline V and J ends were trimmed by 0 bases and 1 base, with 9 bases remaining between them. This CDR3 spans 16 amino acids. In DNA form, the CDR3 reads TGTGCCAGCAGCCAATCGCTGGTTGGAACTAATGAAAAACTGTTTTTT. It yields the protein CASSQSLVGTNEKLFF.

This clone has a handful of counts. V gene TRBV5-1 combines with J gene TRBJ2-6; D unclear. V was pared by 2 bases and J by 0 bases, with 6 bases between. Per germline, CDR1 SGHRS and CDR2 YFSETQ. The CDR3 totals 15 residues. CDR3 sequence reads: CASSFISSGANVLTF. Written as DNA, the CDR3 is TGCGCCAGCAGCTTCATCTCCTCTGGGGCCAACGTCCTGACTTTC.

This clone was recorded once. This sequence joins TRBV7-8 and TRBJ1-1; tentative D call: TRBD1 (6 bases). This CDR3 has 16 amino acids. Germline assignment: CDR1 SGHVS and CDR2 FQNEAQ. The V end lost 1 base, the J end lost 5 bases, and 17 bases lay between the germline ends. DNA of the CDR3: TGTGCCAGCAGCTTAGTAGTATCCCCCAGGGGAACTGAAGCTTTCTTT. Amino acids: CASSLVVSPRGTEAFF.

This chain joins TRBV6-1 and TRBJ1-1, with TRBD1 as a possible D gene (6 bases). CDR1 and CDR2 from the germline V gene are MNHNS and SASEGT. Trimming took off 7 bases at V and 1 base at J, with 10 bases between the two ends. The CDR3 sequence is 13 residues long. CDR3 region: CASIWTENTEAFF. The CDR3 nucleotides read TGTGCCAGCATCTGGACAGAGAACACTGAAGCTTTCTTT.

The rearrangement joins TRBV7-2 to TRBJ1-3; D remains unclear. Trimming cost V 0 bases and J 0 bases, with 9 bases left between them. Per germline, CDR1 SGHTA and CDR2 FQGNSA. There are 16 residues in the CDR3. CDR3 region: CASSLAGRPSGNTIYF. The CDR3 DNA reads as TGTGCCAGCAGCTTAGCGGGCCGGCCCTCTGGAAACACCATATATTTT. Complete variable domain (other parts from reference TRBV7-2 and TRBJ1-3): GAGVSQSPSNKVTEKGKDVELRCDPISGHTALYWYRQSLGQGLEFLIYFQGNSAPDKSGLPSDRFSAERTGGSVSTLTIQRTQQEDSAVYLCASSLAGRPSGNTIYFGEGSWLTVV.

The CDR3 loop is CASSLAGRPSGNTIYF. CDR3 bases: TGTGCCAGCAGCTTAGCGGGCCGGCCCTCTGGAAACACCATATATTTT. The chain uses TRBV7-5 and TRBJ1-3. TRBV7-5 constitutes a pseudogene. The CDR3 extends over 16 amino acids.

The chain links TRBV12-5 to TRBJ2-7, with D unclear. Germline V gene data show CDR1 as LGHNT and CDR2 as FRNRAP. V lost 0 bases and J lost 5, with 17 bases in between. This CDR3 comprises 16 residues. The CDR3 DNA reads TGTGCTAGTGGTTTGGTACGTGCTGGCAGCGCCAACGAGCAGTACTTC. Translated, it gives CASGLVRAGSANEQYF.

The V and J genes are TRBV6-5 and TRBJ2-5; either TRBD1 or TRBD2 may fit D (5 bases each). CDR3 length: 15 amino acids. Deletions cut 4 bases from V and 5 bases from J, with 17 bases between. In germline, CDR1 is MNHEY, CDR2 SVGAGI. CDR3 nucleotide sequence: TGTGCCAGCAGTTTGACGTGGGGACCGCGGGAGACCCAGTACTTC. It specifies CASSLTWGPRETQYF.

V gene TRBV5-1 combines with J gene TRBJ2-6; D is unclear. V lost 0 bases to trimming and J lost 2 bases, with 15 bases between them. Looked up from germline, CDR1 is SGHRS and CDR2 is YFSETQ. The CDR3 length is 18 residues. The DNA for the CDR3 is TGCGCCAGCAGCTTGGGGCAGCTTAGACCCACTGGGGCCAACGTCCTGACTTTC. Encoded protein: CASSLGQLRPTGANVLTF.